This T cell receptor beta chain was sequenced for a study of T cell responses to AZD1222 COVID-19 vaccine. Broader study findings: Baseline seropositives among AZD1222 recipients totaled only 5 to 7. A rise in Spike-specific TCR breadth and depth followed two AZD1222 doses. Clonal diversity may have been underestimated in mostly white British donors. Researchers took repertoire samples only after the peak T cell response had come.

As concerns this clone: Antigen unknown.

V lost 3 bases to trimming and J lost 9 bases, with 18 bases between them. The CDR3 contains 15 residues. CDR1 and CDR2 from the germline V gene are KGHSH and LQKENI. Profiling relied on immunoSEQ multiplex PCR, and the TCRdb table lists in-frame clones only, not all of them. The sample shows 100,000 to 150,000 clones, around 90% of them seen only once. This rearrangement joins TRBV18 to TRBJ2-1; D possibly corresponds to TRBD2 (5 bases). The source was peripheral blood, collected 28 days after the second AZD1222 dose. This TCR derives from an adult who received the AZD1222 COVID-19 vaccine. The CDR3: CASSPSGEVEGEQFF. CDR3 sequence (DNA): TGTGCCAGCTCACCGAGTGGGGAAGTCGAGGGTGAGCAGTTCTTC.